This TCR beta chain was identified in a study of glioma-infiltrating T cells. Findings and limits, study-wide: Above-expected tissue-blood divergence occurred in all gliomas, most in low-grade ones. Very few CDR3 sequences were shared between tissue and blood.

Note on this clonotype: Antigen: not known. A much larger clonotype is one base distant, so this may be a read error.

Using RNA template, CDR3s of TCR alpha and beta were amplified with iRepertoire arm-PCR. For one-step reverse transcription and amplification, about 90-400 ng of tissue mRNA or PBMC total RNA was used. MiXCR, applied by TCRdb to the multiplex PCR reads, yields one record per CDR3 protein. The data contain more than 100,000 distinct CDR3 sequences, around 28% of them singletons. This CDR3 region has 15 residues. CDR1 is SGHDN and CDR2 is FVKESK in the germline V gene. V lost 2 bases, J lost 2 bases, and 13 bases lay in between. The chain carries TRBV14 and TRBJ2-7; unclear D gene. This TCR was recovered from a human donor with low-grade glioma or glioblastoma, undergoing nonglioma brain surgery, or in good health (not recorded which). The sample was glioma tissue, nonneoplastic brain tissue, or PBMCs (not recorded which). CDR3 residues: CASSQYYVGTYEQYF. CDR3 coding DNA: TGTGCCAGCAGCCAATATTATGTCGGCACCTACGAGCAGTACTTC.